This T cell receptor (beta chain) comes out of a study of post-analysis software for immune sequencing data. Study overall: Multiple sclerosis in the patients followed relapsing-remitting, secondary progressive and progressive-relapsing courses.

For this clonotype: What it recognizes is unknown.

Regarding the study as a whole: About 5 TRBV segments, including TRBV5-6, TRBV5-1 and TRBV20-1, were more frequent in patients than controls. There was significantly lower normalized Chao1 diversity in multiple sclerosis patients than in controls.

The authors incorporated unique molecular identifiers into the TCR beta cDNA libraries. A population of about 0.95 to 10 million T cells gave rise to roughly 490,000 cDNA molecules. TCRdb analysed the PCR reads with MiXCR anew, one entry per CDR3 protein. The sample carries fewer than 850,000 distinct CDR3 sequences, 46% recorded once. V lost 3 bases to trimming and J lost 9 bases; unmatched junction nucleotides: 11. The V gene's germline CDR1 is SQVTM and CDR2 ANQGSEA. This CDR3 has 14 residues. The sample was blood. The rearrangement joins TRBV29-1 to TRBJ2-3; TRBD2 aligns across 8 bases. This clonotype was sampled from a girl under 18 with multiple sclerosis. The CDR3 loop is CSVDLAGRARTQYF. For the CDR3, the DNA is TGCAGCGTTGACCTAGCGGGCAGGGCTCGCACGCAGTATTTT.